Here is one TCR beta chain with its context. Original processing notes: How many nucleated cells were present was estimated from reference gene primer amplification. Method: immunoSEQ multiplex PCR; TCRdb's copy keeps in-frame clones and lacks some. From that table come the V and J calls and clone size; the DNA was used to work out D and trimming. The sample consists of more than 70,000 clones, about 93% of them appearing once. Germline V gene lookup returns CDR1 SQVTM and CDR2 ANQGSEA. This CDR3 spans 15 amino acids. The V and J ends lost 4 bases and 2 bases, in that order; junction bases with no gene match: 4. This entry belongs to a study of blood T cell repertoires in COVID-19. Study in general: Samples came from the United States, Italy and Spain, spanning acute and convalescent COVID-19. T cells, B-cell-depleted T cells, or PBMCs supplied cDNA or gDNA.

This receptor was obtained from a woman aged 45-65 years in a cohort sampled during active COVID-19. The specimen sequenced was peripheral blood. This chain links TRBV29-1 with TRBJ2-3; 12 bases map to TRBD2. CDR3 DNA sequence: TGCAGCGTTGGCCGGACTAGCGGGACCACAGATACGCAGTATTTT. Encoded protein: CSVGRTSGTTDTQYF.